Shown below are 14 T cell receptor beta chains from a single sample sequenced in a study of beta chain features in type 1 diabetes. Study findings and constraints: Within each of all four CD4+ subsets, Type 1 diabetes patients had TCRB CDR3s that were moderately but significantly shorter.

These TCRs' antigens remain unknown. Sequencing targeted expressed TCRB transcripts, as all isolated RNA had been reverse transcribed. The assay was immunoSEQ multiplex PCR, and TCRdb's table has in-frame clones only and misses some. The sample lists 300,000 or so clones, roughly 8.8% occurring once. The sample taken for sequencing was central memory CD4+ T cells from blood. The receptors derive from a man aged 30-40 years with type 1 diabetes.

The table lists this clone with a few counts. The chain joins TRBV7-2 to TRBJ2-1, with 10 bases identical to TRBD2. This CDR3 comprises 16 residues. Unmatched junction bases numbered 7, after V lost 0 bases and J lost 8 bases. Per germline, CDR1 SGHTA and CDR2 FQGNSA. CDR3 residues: CASSLAVAGGLDEQFF. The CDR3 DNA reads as TGTGCCAGCAGCTTAGCTGTAGCGGGGGGATTGGATGAGCAGTTCTTC.

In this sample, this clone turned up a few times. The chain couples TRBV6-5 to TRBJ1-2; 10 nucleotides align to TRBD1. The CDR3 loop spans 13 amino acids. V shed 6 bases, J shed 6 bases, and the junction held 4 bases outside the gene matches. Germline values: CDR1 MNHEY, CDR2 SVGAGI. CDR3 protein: CASRGDRGHGYTF. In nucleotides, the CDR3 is TGTGCCAGCAGGGGGGACAGGGGACATGGCTACACCTTC.

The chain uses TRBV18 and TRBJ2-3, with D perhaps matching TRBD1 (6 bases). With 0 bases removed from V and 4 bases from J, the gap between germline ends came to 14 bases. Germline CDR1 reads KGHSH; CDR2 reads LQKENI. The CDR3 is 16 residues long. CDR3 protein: CASSPPENRAADTQYF. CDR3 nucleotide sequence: TGTGCCAGCTCACCACCGGAAAACAGGGCGGCAGATACGCAGTATTTT.

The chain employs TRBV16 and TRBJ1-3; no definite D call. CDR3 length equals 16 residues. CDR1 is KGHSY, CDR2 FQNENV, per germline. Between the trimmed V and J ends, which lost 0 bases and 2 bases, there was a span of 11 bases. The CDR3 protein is CASSQSRPKTGNTIYF. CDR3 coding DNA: TGTGCCAGCAGCCAATCTCGCCCGAAGACTGGAAACACCATATATTTT.

CDR3 in DNA: TGTGCCAGCTCACCTCTTAGCGGGGGAGACAATGAGCAGTTCTTC. Its translation: CASSPLSGGDNEQFF. V and J are TRBV18 and TRBJ2-1; TRBD2 aligns across 9 bases. The germline CDR1 and CDR2 sequences are KGHSH and LQKENI. The junction had 5 bases not matched to a gene; V was cut back by 3 bases and J by 5 bases. This CDR3 has 15 residues.

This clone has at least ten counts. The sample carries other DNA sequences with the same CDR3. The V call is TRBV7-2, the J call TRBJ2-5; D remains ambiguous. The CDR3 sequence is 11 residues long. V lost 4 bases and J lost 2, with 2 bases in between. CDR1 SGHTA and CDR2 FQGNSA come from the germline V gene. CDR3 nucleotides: TGTGCCAGCAGCTCACAAGAGACCCAGTACTTC. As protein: CASSSQETQYF.

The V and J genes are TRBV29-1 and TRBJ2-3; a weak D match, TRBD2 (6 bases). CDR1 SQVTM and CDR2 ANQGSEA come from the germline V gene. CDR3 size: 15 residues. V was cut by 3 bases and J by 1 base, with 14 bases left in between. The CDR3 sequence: CSVEAFGGGTDTQYF. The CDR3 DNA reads TGCAGCGTTGAGGCTTTTGGAGGGGGCACAGATACGCAGTATTTT.

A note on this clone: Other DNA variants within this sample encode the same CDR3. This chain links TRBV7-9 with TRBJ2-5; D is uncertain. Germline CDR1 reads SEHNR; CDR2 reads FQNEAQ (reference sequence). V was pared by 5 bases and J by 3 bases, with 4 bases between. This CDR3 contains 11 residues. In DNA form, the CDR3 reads TGTGCCAGCAGCCCGAAAGAGACCCAGTACTTC. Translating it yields CASSPKETQYF.

This CDR3 is CASSLSTGTFEKLFF. DNA for the CDR3: TGTGCCAGCAGCTTAAGTACTGGGACCTTTGAAAAACTGTTTTTT. J is TRBJ1-4 and V is TRBV7-2, with D perhaps TRBD1 (5 bases). CDR3 size: 15 residues. The V end lost 2 bases, the J end lost 7 bases, and 14 bases lay between the germline ends. Germline CDR1 SGHTA, CDR2 FQGNSA. Variable domain in full (rest from reference TRBV7-2 and TRBJ1-4): GAGVSQSPSNKVTEKGKDVELRCDPISGHTALYWYRQSLGQGLEFLIYFQGNSAPDKSGLPSDRFSAERTGGSVSTLTIQRTQQEDSAVYLCASSLSTGTFEKLFFGSGTQLSVL.

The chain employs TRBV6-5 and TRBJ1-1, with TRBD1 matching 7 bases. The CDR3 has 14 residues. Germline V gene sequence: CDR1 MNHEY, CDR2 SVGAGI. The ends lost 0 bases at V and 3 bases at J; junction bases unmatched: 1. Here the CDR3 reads CASSYSGTDTEAFF. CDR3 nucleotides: TGTGCCAGCAGTTACTCGGGGACAGACACTGAAGCTTTCTTT.

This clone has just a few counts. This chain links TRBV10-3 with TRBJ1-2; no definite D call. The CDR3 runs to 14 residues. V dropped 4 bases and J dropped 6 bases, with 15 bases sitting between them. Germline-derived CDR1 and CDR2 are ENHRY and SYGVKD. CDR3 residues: CAISGRAAGDGYTF. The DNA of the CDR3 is TGTGCCATCAGTGGCCGGGCGGCGGGTGATGGCTACACCTTC.

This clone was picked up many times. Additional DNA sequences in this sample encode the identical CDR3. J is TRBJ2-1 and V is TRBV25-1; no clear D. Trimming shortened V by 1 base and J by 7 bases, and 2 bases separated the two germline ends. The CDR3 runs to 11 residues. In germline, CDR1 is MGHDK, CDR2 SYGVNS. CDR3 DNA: TGTGCCAGCAGTGAATTGAATGAGCAGTTCTTC. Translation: CASSELNEQFF. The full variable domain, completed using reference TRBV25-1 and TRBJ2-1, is EADIYQTPRYLVIGTGKKITLECSQTMGHDKMYWYQQDPGMELHLIHYSYGVNSTEKGDLSSESTVSRIRTEHFPLTLESARPSHTSQYLCASSELNEQFFGPGTRLTVL.

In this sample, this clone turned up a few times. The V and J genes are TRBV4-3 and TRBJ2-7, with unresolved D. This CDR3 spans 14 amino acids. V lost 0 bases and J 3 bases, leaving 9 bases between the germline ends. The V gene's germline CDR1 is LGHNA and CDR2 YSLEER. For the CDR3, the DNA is TGCGCCAGCAGCCAAGATCCCACTAACTACGAGCAGTACTTC. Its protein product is CASSQDPTNYEQYF.

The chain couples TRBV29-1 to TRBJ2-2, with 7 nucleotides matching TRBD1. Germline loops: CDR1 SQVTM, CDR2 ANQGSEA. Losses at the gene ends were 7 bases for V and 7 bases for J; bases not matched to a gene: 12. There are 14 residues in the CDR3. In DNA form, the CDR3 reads TGCAGCGCCCGACAGGGACCTTCGGGCGGGGAGCTGTTTTTT. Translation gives CSARQGPSGGELFF.